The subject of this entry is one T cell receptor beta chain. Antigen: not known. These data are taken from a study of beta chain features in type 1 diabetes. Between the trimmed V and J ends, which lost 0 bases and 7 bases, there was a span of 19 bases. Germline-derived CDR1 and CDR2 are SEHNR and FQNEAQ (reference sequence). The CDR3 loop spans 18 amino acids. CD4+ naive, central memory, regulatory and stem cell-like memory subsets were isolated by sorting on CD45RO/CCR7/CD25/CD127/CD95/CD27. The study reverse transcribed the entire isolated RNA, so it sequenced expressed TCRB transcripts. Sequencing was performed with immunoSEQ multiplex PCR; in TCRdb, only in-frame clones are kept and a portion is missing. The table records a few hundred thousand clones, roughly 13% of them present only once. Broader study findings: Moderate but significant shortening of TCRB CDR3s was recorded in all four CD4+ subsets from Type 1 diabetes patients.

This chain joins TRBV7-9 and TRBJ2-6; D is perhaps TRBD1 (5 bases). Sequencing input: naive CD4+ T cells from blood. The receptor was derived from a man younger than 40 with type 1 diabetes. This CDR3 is CASSLAPSKGRGANVLTF. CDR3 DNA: TGTGCCAGCAGCTTAGCCCCAAGTAAGGGTAGGGGTGCCAACGTCCTGACTTTC.